The rows below give T cell receptor beta chains drawn from one sample of a study of T-cell reconstitution after alpha-beta-depleted transplantation in children. TCRdb re-called the PCR reads with MiXCR, one entry per CDR3 protein. The profile shows some 300,000 distinct CDR3 sequences, 10% of them singletons. The specimen comprised PBMCs, sampled before TCRalphabeta/CD19-depleted stem cell transplant. These receptors were obtained from a boy under two years old with acute myeloid leukemia, due to receive a stem cell transplant. The CDR3 runs from the conserved cysteine through the conserved F or W. The D gene is left open where the match is weak. Where a row states a size, it is once, few, many or the class of an expanded clone; other rows omit it.

v_call	d_call	j_call	clone_size	cdr3_nt	cdr3_aa
TRBV2	-	TRBJ2-2	-	TGTGCCAGCACCCTTGGGATGGAGAACACCGGGGAGCTGTTTTTT	CASTLGMENTGELFF
TRBV7-2	-	TRBJ1-1	many	TGTGCCAGCAGCTCGCATCAGGGGTTGAACACTGAAGCTTTCTTT	CASSSHQGLNTEAFF
TRBV2	-	TRBJ2-3	few	TGTGCCAGCAGTGTTCGACAGGGAGCCAGCGGGGGCAGTGTGTATTTT	CASSVRQGASGGSVYF
TRBV7-9	-	TRBJ2-1	few	TGTGCCAGCAGCTTAGCGGGCTCACCGATTTACAATGAGCAGTTCTTC	CASSLAGSPIYNEQFF
TRBV14	-	TRBJ1-5	many	TGTGCCAGCAGCGAGAGTTTCAATCAGCCCCAGCATTTT	CASSESFNQPQHF
TRBV10-2	-	TRBJ2-7	many	TGCGCCAGCAGTCACACCTACGAGCAGTACTTC	CASSHTYEQYF
TRBV27	-	TRBJ1-1	many	TGTGCCAGCAGTGGTAAAAAGAACACTGAAGCTTTCTTT	CASSGKKNTEAFF
TRBV29-1	TRBD1	TRBJ1-5	many	TGCAGCGTTGCAGGGGTGGAGGGGGCGGGAAATCAGCCCCAGCATTTT	CSVAGVEGAGNQPQHF
TRBV7-2	-	TRBJ2-3	-	TGTGCCAGCAGCGTACAGGGAGGGGATACGCAGTATTTT	CASSVQGGDTQYF
TRBV7-3	-	TRBJ2-7	once	TGTGCCAGCAGCTTAACTGGGGGGACGGTCCAGTACTTC	CASSLTGGTVQYF
TRBV7-8	TRBD2	TRBJ2-1	many	TGTGCCAGCAGCTTCGGACTAGCTCGGGGGATCGTGGACAATGAGCAGTTCTTC	CASSFGLARGIVDNEQFF
TRBV7-6	-	TRBJ1-4	many	TGTGCCAGCAGCTTAGCCAGAAATAATGAAAAACTGTTTTTT	CASSLARNNEKLFF
TRBV20-1	TRBD2	TRBJ2-3	many	TGCAGTGCTAGAGATACTAGCGGGGGGGCCGATACGCAGTATTTT	CSARDTSGGADTQYF
TRBV28	-	TRBJ1-5	many	TGTGCCAGCAGTGGCGACCCGGACAATCAGCCCCAGCATTTT	CASSGDPDNQPQHF
TRBV29-1	TRBD1	TRBJ1-3	many	TGCAGCGTTGGGGCGACAGGGCCCATATATTTT	CSVGATGPIYF
TRBV11-2	-	TRBJ2-7	few	TGTGCCAGCAGCTTAGGGGCAGGGGAACACGAGCAGTACTTC	CASSLGAGEHEQYF
TRBV28	-	TRBJ2-2	many	TGTGCCAGCAGTTTAAAAGGGACGAGCGGGGAGCTGTTTTTT	CASSLKGTSGELFF
TRBV2	-	TRBJ2-3	many	TGTGCCAGCCATCGGCGCAGCAAGGGAGGCACAGATACGCAGTATTTT	CASHRRSKGGTDTQYF
TRBV7-9	-	TRBJ1-5	few	TGTGCCAGCAGCTTAACCACAGGAAATCAGCCCCAGCATTTT	CASSLTTGNQPQHF
TRBV29-1	TRBD2	TRBJ2-7	-	TGCAGCGTTCCCCGGGAGGGGTCTTACGAGCAGTACTTC	CSVPREGSYEQYF
TRBV11-2	-	TRBJ2-3	many	TGTGCCAGCAGCCCACCGGGCGCATATGCAGATACGCAGTATTTT	CASSPPGAYADTQYF
TRBV24-1	TRBD1	TRBJ2-1	many	TGTGCCACCAGTGCCCGTTGGGTACCGAGACAGGGGAAAGGTGAGCAGTTCTTC	CATSARWVPRQGKGEQFF
TRBV29-1	TRBD1	TRBJ2-3	many	TGCAGCGTTCAACAGGGGTCAACAGATACGCAGTATTTT	CSVQQGSTDTQYF
TRBV2	-	TRBJ1-1	many	TGTGCCAGCAGTGAATGGTTTGAAGCTTTCTTT	CASSEWFEAFF
TRBV7-8	-	TRBJ1-5	many	TGTGCCAGCAGCTTAAGGGAGGGCAATCAGCCCCAGCATTTT	CASSLREGNQPQHF
TRBV27	TRBD2	TRBJ2-3	many	TGTGCCAGCAGGCCCGGGACTAGCATTGCAGATACGCAGTATTTT	CASRPGTSIADTQYF
TRBV7-2	TRBD1	TRBJ2-7	-	TGTGCCAGCAGCCTACCGGGACAGGGGGCCCCCTACGAGCAGTACTTC	CASSLPGQGAPYEQYF
TRBV12-3/TRBV12-4	TRBD2	TRBJ2-1	-	TGTGCCAGCACCTTAGCGGGAGTCCCCTACAATGAGCAGTTCTTC	CASTLAGVPYNEQFF
TRBV28	-	TRBJ2-7	-	TGTGCCAGCAGTTTACTCACTGGACAATCCTACGAGCAGTACTTC	CASSLLTGQSYEQYF
TRBV29-1	-	TRBJ2-3	many	TGCAGCGTTGAAGCCCGACAGAAGGGGGCAGATACGCAGTATTTT	CSVEARQKGADTQYF
TRBV5-1	-	TRBJ1-2	many	TGCGCCAGCAGCTCCGGAGGGACGGGGAACTATGGCTACACCTTC	CASSSGGTGNYGYTF
TRBV7-3	TRBD1	TRBJ2-1	many	TGTGCCAGCTCGAGGACAGGGAGCTCCTACAATGAGCAGTTCTTC	CASSRTGSSYNEQFF
TRBV12-3/TRBV12-4	-	TRBJ2-7	many	TGTGCCAGCAGTTTAATGTCCTACGAGCAGTACTTC	CASSLMSYEQYF
TRBV7-9	-	TRBJ2-7	many	TGTGCCAGCAGGCTTCACAATCTGGACGAGCAGTACTTC	CASRLHNLDEQYF
TRBV28	-	TRBJ2-3	many	TGTGCCAGCAGTTTTGAGGATACGCAGTATTTT	CASSFEDTQYF
TRBV5-1	-	TRBJ2-5	-	TGCGCCAGCAAGGTGGGAGAGACCCAGTACTTC	CASKVGETQYF
TRBV3-1	-	TRBJ2-1	many	TGTGATCTAACCTACAATGAGCAGTTCTTC	CDLTYNEQFF
TRBV7-8	TRBD1	TRBJ1-3	many	TGTGCCAGCAGCTTAATGGGACAGGTTGGAAACACCATATATTTT	CASSLMGQVGNTIYF
TRBV9	-	TRBJ2-7	few	TGTGCCAGCGGACCCCCCGGGCCGAGCTCCTACGAGCAGTACTTC	CASGPPGPSSYEQYF
TRBV10-2	-	TRBJ2-1	-	TGCGCCAGCAGTGAAAGAGCGAGAGGTAATGAGCAGTTCTTC	CASSERARGNEQFF
TRBV5-1	TRBD1	TRBJ1-1	few	TGCTCCAGCAGCCTAGGACAGGACACTGAAGCTTTCTTT	CSSSLGQDTEAFF
TRBV24-1	TRBD1	TRBJ2-7	many	TGTGCCACCCGGGACAGGGGTCACGAGCAGTACTTC	CATRDRGHEQYF
TRBV20-1	TRBD2	TRBJ2-3	many	TGCAGTGCTAGAGTAGCGGGAGGGCTACCTAGCACAGATACGCAGTATTTT	CSARVAGGLPSTDTQYF
TRBV20-1	-	TRBJ2-3	-	TGCAGTGCTTCCGCGTATAGCACAGATACGCAGTATTTT	CSASAYSTDTQYF
TRBV6-2/TRBV6-3	TRBD1	TRBJ2-1	many	TGTGCCAGCAGCCGCAACCTCCAGGGGGCGGGTGAGCAGTTCTTC	CASSRNLQGAGEQFF
TRBV15	-	TRBJ1-6	many	TGTGCCACCAGCAGCGGCCAGGCGATAGGGTATAATTCACCCCTCCACTTT	CATSSGQAIGYNSPLHF
TRBV7-9	TRBD1	TRBJ1-1	many	TGTGCCAGCAGCCCGGACAGGGTCACTGAAGCTTTCTTT	CASSPDRVTEAFF
TRBV7-9	TRBD1	TRBJ2-1	-	TGTGCCAGCAGCAGGGGGGCCGGGACAGGGTTCAATGAGCAGTTCTTC	CASSRGAGTGFNEQFF
TRBV7-2	-	TRBJ2-1	many	TGTGCCAGCAGCTTCGATTCAGTCTCCTACAATGAGCAGTTCTTC	CASSFDSVSYNEQFF
TRBV7-6	TRBD2	TRBJ2-7	few	TGTGCCAGCAGCCCAGGACTAGCCGGGCAGTACTTC	CASSPGLAGQYF
TRBV7-2	TRBD1	TRBJ1-2	many	TGTGCCAGCAGCCCGACAGGGTCGGGATGGGGCTACACCTTC	CASSPTGSGWGYTF
TRBV29-1	TRBD2	TRBJ2-2	many	TGCAGCGTTGAAGATCGTAGCGGGAGTAGTACCGGGGAGCTGTTTTTT	CSVEDRSGSSTGELFF